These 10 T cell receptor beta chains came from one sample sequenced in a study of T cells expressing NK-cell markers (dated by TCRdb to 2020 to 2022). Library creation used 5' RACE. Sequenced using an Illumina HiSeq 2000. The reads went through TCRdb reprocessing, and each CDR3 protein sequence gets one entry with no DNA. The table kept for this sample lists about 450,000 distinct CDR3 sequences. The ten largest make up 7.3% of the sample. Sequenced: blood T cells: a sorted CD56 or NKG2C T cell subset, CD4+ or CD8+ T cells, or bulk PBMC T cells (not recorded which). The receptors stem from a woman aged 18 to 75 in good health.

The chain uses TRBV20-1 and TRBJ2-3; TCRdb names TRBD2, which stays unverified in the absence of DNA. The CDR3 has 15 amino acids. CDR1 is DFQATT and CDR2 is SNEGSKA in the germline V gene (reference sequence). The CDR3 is CSALLVAGGPDTQYF.

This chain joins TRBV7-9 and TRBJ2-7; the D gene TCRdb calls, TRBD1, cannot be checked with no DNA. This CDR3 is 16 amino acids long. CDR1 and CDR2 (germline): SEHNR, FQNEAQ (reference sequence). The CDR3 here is CASSFPRTGGSYEQYF.

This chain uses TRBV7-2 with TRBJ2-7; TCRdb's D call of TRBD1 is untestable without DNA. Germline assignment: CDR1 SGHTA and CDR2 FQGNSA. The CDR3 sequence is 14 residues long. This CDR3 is CASSPDRVGYEQYF.

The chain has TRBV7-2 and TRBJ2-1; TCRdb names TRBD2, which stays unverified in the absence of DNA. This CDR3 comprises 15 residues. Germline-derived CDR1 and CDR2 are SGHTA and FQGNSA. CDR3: CASSFKAGVYNEQFF.

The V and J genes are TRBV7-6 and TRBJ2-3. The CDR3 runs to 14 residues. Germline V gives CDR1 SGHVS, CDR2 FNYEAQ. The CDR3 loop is CASSPQIRTDTQYF.

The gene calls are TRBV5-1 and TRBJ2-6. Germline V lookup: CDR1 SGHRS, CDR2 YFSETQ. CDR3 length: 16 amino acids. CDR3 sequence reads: CASSLVVGLGANVLTF.

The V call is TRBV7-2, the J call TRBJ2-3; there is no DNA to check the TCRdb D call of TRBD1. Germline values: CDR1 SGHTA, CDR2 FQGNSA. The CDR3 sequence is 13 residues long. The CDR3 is CASSIAPRDTQYF.

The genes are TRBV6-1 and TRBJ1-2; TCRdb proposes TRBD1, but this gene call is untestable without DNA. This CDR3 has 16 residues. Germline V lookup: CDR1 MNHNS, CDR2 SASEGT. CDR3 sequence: CASSKNPDRGLDGYTF.

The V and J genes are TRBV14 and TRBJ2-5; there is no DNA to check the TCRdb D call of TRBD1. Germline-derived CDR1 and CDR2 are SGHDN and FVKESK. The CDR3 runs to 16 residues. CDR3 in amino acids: CASSQAPKGYQETQYF.

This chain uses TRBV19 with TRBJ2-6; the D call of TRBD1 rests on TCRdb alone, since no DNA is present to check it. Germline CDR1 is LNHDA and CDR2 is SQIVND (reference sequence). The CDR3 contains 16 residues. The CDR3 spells CASIQGALSGANVLTF.